This TCR beta chain was observed in a study of identifying expanded T cells in peripheral blood (dated by TCRdb to the late 2010s). About the study as a whole: Four technical replicates, made by sequencing separate aliquots from the same pool of genomic DNA, were compared pairwise. Study-wide findings and limitations: The authors expected that biological variance in healthy repertoires might rise further over much longer intervals, such as months to years. Across all healthy donors, variance in clone template counts between approximately two-week samples was found to increase significantly with total template count. Across all healthy-donor time intervals, the beta-binomial model significantly lowered both the number of clones called differentially abundant and the false-positive rate. Between technical replicates the binomial model flagged roughly 1.1 differentially abundant clones, whereas over about two weeks the binomial model flagged about 16.4 and over approximately 4 weeks roughly 20.

The trim is 5 bases for V and 7 bases for J, with a gap of 15 bases between the germline ends. The CDR3 sequence holds 13 residues, the cysteine and phenylalanine included. The entry retains the CDR3 DNA only, 39 bases that are in frame from base 1. CDR1 and CDR2, looked up from the germline V gene, are SNHLY and FYNNEI. No immune events, such as infections, were documented for the healthy donors during the collection period. Time-dependent variance in a beta-binomial model of T-cell clone differential abundance was calibrated using healthy-donor blood repertoires as a training cohort. There were about ten healthy donors in the training cohort, of whom 3 were female and 7 were male. An age range of about 25 to 64 years, with an average of roughly 45 years, was recorded for the donors. Whole blood from each healthy donor was obtained from a commercial supplier and was collected at three time points around 13 days apart. Genomic DNA was extracted from unsorted whole blood for immunosequencing.

Turning to this clone: Its antigen is still unknown. Base qualities are missing; no much larger clone stands one base away.

The immunoSEQ Assay, which relies on bias-controlled multiplex PCR amplification of genomic DNA, was used to profile TCRbeta CDR3 regions. From the authors' description of their analysis: To quantify the absolute abundance of each unique TCRbeta CDR3 region, the sequences were collapsed and filtered. Differential abundance was tested with two models: a binomial (Fisher-equivalent) model and a beta-binomial model that adds time-dependent variance fitted from healthy donors. Clones with fewer than 5 combined templates were excluded, and clones with Benjamini-Hochberg FDR below 0.01 were called differentially abundant. Beta-binomial variance was modeled as a function of total template count across the two samples using the form v = (b*log(k)+a)^2. As stored in TCRdb, this immuneACCESS dataset retains in-frame rearrangements with V and J assigned. A fraction of the clones does not appear; measured against another copy, unresolved V genes explain less than half of the discrepancy, and the remainder lacks a known reason. V, J and clone size were drawn from that table, and D and trimming were deduced from the DNA. This sample holds tens of thousands of clones; approximately 91% were observed only once. Jointly, the top ten make up approximately 5.4% of the sample.

The sequence derives from a person aged 18 to 75 in good health. Specimen: blood. The chain joins TRBV2 to TRBJ2-7; TRBD1 is a possible D gene, resting on 5 matching bases. The CDR3: CASSPQGELEQYF. The sequence in DNA is TGTGCCAGCAGTCCGCAGGGCGAGTTGGAGCAGTACTTC. The CDR3 plus the reference TRBV2 and TRBJ2-7 genes for the other parts give the full variable domain: EPEVTQTPSHQVTQMGQEVILRCVPISNHLYFYWYRQILGQKVEFLVSFYNNEISEKSEIFDDQFSVERPDGSNFTLKIRSTKLEDSAMYFCASSPQGELEQYFGPGTRLTVT.